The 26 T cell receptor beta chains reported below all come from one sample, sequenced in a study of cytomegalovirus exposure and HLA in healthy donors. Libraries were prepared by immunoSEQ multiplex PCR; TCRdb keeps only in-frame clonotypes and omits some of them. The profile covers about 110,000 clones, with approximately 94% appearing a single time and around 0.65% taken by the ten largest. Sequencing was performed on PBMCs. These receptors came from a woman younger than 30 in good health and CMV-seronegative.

CDR3: CSVGGTSRYNEQFF. The CDR3 bases are TGCAGCGTTGGGGGGACTAGCCGCTACAATGAGCAGTTCTTC. The chain has TRBV29-1 and TRBJ2-1; TRBD2 aligns across 9 bases. CDR1 is SQVTM and CDR2 is ANQGSEA in the germline V gene. The V gene end was trimmed by 4 bases and the J gene end by 3 bases; junction bases not matched to a gene: 4. The CDR3 spans 14 residues.

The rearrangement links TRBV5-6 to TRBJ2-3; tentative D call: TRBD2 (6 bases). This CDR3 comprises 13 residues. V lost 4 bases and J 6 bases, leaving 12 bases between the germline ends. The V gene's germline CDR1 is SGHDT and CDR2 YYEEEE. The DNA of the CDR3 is TGTGCCAGCAGCCCTGGGACTTCGGATACGCAGTATTTT. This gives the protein CASSPGTSDTQYF. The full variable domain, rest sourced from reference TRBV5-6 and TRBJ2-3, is DAGVTQSPTHLIKTRGQQVTLRCSPKSGHDTVSWYQQALGQGPQFIFQYYEEEERQRGNFPDRFSGHQFPNYSSELNVNALLLGDSALYLCASSPGTSDTQYFGPGTRLTVL.

The CDR3, as DNA: TGTGCCAGCAGCTTAAATCTAGCGCGGGGCGCACAAGAGACCCAGTACTTC. Protein: CASSLNLARGAQETQYF. The rearrangement links TRBV7-2 to TRBJ2-5; D is possibly TRBD2 (6 bases). The germline V and J ends were trimmed by 2 bases and 2 bases, with 18 bases remaining between them. The CDR3 runs 17 residues. Germline CDR1 SGHTA, CDR2 FQGNSA.

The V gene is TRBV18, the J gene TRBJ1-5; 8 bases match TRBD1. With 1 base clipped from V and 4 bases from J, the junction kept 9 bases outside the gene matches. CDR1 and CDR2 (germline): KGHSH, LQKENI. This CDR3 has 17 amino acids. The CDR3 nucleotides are TGTGCCAGCTCACCACGGCAGGGGGCGGGGCGGAATCAGCCCCAGCATTTT. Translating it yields CASSPRQGAGRNQPQHF.

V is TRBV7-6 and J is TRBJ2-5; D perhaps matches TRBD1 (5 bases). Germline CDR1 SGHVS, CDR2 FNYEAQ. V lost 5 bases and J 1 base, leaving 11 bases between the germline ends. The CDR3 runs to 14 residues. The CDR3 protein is CASSLRQSQETQYF. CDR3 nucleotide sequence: TGTGCCAGCAGCCTGCGACAGTCCCAAGAGACCCAGTACTTC.

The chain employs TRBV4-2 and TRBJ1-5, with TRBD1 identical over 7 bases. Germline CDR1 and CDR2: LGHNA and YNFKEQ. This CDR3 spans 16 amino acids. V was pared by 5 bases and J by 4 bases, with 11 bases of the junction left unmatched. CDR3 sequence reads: CASSESGTELNQPQHF. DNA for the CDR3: TGTGCCAGCAGCGAATCCGGGACAGAACTAAATCAGCCCCAGCATTTT.

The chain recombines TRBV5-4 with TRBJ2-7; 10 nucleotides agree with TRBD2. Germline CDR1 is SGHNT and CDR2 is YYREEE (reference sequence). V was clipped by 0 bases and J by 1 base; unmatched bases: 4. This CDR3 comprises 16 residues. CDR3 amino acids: CASSLASGGLSYEQYF. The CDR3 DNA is TGTGCCAGCAGCTTGGCTAGCGGGGGCCTTTCCTACGAGCAGTACTTC.

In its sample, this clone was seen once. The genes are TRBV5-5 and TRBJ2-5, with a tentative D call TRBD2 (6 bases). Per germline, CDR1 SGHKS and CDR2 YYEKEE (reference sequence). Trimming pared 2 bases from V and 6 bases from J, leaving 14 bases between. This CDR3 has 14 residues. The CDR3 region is CASSLLLAEQTQYF. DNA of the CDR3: TGTGCCAGCAGCTTACTACTAGCCGAGCAGACCCAGTACTTC.

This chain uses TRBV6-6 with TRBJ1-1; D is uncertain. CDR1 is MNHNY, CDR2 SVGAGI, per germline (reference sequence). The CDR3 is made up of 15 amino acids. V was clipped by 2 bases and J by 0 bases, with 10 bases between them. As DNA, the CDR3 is TGTGCCAGCAGTTACCCCGGTGGGCTGAACACTGAAGCTTTCTTT. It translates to CASSYPGGLNTEAFF.

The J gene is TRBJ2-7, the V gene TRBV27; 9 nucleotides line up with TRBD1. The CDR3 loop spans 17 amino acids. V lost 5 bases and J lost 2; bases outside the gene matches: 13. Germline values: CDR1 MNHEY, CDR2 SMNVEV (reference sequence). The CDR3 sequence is CASSVLGTGRGPYEQYF. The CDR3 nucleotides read TGTGCCAGCAGTGTGTTGGGGACAGGGCGGGGCCCCTACGAGCAGTACTTC.

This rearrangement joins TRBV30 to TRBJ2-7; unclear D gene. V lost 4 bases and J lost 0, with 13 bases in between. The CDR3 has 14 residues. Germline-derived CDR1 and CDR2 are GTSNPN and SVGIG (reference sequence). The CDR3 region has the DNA TGTGCCTGGACCCCTTTTCCGTTCTCCTACGAGCAGTACTTC. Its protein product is CAWTPFPFSYEQYF.

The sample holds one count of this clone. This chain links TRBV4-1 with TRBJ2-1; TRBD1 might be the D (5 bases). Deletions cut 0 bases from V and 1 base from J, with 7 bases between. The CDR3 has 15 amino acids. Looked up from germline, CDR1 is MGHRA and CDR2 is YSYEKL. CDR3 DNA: TGCGCCAGCAGCCAAGACAGGGTTTCCTACAATGAGCAGTTCTTC. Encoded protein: CASSQDRVSYNEQFF.

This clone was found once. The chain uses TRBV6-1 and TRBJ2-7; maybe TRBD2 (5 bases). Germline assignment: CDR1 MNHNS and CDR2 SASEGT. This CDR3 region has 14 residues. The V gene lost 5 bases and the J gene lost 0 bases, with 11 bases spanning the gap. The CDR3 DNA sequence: TGTGCCAGCAGTCCCAAAGGGAGCTCCTACGAGCAGTACTTC. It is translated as CASSPKGSSYEQYF.

The CDR3 bases are TGTGCCAGCAGCTTGAGGCAGGGGGCTTATGGCTACACCTTC. Its translation is CASSLRQGAYGYTF. The chain uses TRBV5-4 and TRBJ1-2; 8 nucleotides align to TRBD1. J gave up 5 bases and V 1 base, and 4 bases lay outside the gene matches. From germline, CDR1 is SGHNT and CDR2 YYREEE (reference sequence). The CDR3 extends over 14 amino acids.

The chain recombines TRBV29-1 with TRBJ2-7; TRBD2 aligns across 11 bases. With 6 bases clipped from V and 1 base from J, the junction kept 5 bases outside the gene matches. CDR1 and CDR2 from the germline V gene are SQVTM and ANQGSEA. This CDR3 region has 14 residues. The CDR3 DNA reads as TGCAGCGTACCCACTAGCGGGGGTTCCTACGAGCAGTACTTC. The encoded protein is CSVPTSGGSYEQYF.

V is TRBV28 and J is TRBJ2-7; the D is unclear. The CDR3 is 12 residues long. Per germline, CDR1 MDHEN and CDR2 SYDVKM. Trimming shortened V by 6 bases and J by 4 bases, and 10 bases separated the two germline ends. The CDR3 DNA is TGTGCCAGCAGCTCCCCGGGTTACGAGCAGTACTTC. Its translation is CASSSPGYEQYF.

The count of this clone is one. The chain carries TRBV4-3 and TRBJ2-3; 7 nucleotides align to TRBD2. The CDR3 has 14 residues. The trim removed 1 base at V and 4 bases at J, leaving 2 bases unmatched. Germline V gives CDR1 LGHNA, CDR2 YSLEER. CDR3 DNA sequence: TGCGCCAGCAGCCAAGGGGGGAGGGCAGATACGCAGTATTTT. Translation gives CASSQGGRADTQYF.

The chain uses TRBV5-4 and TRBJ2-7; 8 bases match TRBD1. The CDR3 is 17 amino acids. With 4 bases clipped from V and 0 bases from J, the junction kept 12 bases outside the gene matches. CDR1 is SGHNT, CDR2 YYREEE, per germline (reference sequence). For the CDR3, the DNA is TGTGCCAGCAGCCCCAGGGGGCGCCCCGAGAGCTCCTACGAGCAGTACTTC. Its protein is CASSPRGRPESSYEQYF.

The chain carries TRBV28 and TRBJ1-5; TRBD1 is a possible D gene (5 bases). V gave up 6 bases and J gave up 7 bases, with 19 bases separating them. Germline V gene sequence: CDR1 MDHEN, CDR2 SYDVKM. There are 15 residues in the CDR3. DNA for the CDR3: TGTGCCAGCAGGTTGTGGGGGGTAGGGGTACAGCCCCAGCATTTT. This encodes CASRLWGVGVQPQHF.

CDR3 sequence (DNA): TGTGCCAGCTCACCACCGATCAGGACCTACGAGCAGTACTTC. It specifies CASSPPIRTYEQYF. The chain employs TRBV18 and TRBJ2-7; no firm D call. CDR1 and CDR2 from the germline V gene are KGHSH and LQKENI. The V end lost 0 bases, the J end lost 2 bases, and 8 bases lay between the germline ends. This CDR3 has 14 residues.

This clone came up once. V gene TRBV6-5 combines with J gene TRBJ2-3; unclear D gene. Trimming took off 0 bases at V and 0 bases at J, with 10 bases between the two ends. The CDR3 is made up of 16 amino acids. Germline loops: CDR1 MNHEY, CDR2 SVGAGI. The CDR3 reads CASSYSVLSSTDTQYF. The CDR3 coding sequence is TGTGCCAGCAGTTACTCGGTTTTGAGTAGCACAGATACGCAGTATTTT.

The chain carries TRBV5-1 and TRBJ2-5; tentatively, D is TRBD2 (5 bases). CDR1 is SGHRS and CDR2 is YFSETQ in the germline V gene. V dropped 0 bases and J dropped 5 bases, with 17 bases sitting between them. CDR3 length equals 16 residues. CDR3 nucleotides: TGCGCCAGCAGCTTGGCCATGACTACGGGTAGGGAGACCCAGTACTTC. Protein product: CASSLAMTTGRETQYF.

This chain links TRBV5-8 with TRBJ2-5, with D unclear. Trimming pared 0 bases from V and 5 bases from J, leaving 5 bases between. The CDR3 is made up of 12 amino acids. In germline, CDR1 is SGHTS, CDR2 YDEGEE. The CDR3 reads CASSLVGETQYF. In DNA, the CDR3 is TGTGCCAGCAGCTTGGTCGGGGAGACCCAGTACTTC. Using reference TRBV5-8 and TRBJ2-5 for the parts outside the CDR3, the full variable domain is EAGVTQSPTHLIKTRGQQATLRCSPISGHTSVYWYQQALGLGLQFLLWYDEGEERNRGNFPPRFSGRQFPNYSSELNVNALELEDSALYLCASSLVGETQYFGPGTRLLVL.

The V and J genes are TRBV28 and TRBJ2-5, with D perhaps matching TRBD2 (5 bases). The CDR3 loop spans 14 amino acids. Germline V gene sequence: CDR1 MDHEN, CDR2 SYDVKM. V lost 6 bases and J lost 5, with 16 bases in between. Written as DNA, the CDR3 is TGTGCCAGCAGCACACTAGGTATTCACGAGACCCAGTACTTC. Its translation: CASSTLGIHETQYF.

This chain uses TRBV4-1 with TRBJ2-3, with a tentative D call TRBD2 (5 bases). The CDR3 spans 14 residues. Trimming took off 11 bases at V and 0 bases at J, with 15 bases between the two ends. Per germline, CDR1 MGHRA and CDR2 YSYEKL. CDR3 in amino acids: CASKGERSTDTQYF. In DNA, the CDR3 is TGCGCCTCCAAAGGAGAGCGGAGCACAGATACGCAGTATTTT.

CDR3 loop: CASSATGLRQETQYF. CDR3 nucleotide sequence: TGTGCCAGCAGCGCCACGGGACTCCGCCAAGAGACCCAGTACTTC. V usage is TRBV7-9 and J usage is TRBJ2-5, with D possibly TRBD2 on 6 matching bases. CDR1 is SEHNR, CDR2 FQNEAQ, per germline (reference sequence). This CDR3 is 15 amino acids long. The V gene lost 5 bases and the J gene lost 1 base, with 14 bases spanning the gap.